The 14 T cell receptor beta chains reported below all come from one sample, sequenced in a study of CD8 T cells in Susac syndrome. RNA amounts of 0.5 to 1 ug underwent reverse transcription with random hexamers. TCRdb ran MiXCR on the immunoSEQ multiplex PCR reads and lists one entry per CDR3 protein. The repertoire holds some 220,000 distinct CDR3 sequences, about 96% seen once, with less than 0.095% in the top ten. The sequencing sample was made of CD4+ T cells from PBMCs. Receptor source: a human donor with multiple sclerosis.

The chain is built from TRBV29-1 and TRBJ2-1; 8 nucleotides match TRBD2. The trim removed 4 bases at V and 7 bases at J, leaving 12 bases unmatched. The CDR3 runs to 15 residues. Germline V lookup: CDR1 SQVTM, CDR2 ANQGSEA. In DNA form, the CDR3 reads TGCAGCGTTGGGGTCGGACTAGCCGGACGAAATGAGCAGTTCTTC. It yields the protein CSVGVGLAGRNEQFF.

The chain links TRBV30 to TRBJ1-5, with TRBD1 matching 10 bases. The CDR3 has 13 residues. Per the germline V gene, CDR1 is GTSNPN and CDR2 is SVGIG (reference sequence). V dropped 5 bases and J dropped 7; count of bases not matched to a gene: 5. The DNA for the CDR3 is TGTGCCTGGGCGGGACAGGGGAACCAGCCCCAGCATTTT. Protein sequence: CAWAGQGNQPQHF.

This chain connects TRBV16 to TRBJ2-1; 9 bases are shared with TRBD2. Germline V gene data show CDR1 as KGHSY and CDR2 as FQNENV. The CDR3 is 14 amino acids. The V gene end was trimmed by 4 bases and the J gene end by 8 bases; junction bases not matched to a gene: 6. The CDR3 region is CASSRTGLAHEQFF. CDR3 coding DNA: TGTGCCAGCAGCCGTACGGGACTAGCTCATGAGCAGTTCTTC.

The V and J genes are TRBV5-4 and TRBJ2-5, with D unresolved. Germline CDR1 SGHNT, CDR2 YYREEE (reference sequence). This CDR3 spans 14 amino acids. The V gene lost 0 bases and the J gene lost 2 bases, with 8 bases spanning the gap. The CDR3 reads CASSLAADQETQYF. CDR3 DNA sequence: TGTGCCAGCAGCTTGGCGGCGGATCAAGAGACCCAGTACTTC.

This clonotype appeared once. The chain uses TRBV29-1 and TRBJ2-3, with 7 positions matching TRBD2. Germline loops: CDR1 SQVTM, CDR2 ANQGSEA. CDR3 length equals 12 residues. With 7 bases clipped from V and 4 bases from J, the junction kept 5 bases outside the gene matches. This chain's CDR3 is CSAGRKADTQYF. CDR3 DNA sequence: TGCAGCGCCGGGAGGAAGGCAGATACGCAGTATTTT.

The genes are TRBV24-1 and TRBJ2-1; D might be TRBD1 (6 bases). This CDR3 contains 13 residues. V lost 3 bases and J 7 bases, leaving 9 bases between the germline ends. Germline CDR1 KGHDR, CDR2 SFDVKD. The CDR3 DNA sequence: TGTGCCACCAGTGATCCTCAGGGGAATGAGCAGTTCTTC. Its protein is CATSDPQGNEQFF.

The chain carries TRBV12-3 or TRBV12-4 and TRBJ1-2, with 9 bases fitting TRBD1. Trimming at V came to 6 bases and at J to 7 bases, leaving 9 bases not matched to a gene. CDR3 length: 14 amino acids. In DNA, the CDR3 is TGTGCCAGCAGGGGAACAGGGGGCCATGTTGGCTACACCTTC. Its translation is CASRGTGGHVGYTF.

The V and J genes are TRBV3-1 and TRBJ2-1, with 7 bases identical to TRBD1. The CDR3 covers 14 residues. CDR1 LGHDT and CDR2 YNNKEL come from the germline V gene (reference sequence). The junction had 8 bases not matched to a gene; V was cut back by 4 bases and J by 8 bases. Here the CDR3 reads CASSRQGGDYEQFF. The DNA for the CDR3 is TGTGCCAGCAGCCGACAGGGTGGGGATTATGAGCAGTTCTTC.

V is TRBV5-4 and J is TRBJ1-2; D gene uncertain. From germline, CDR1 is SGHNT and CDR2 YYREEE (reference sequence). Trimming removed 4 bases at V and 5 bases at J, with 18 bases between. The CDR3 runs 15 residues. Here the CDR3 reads CASSLRTSLGYGYTF. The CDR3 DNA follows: TGTGCCAGCAGCCTGAGGACGTCCCTGGGGTATGGCTACACCTTC.

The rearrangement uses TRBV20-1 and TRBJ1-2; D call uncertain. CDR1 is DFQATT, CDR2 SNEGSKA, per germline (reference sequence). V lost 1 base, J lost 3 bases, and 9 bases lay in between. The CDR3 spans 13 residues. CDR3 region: CSARAAAHYGYTF. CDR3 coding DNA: TGCAGTGCTAGAGCCGCGGCGCACTATGGCTACACCTTC.

CDR3 nucleotide sequence: TGTGCCAGCAGCACCCCGGGACACCAAGGACAGCCCCAGCATTTT. This sequence encodes CASSTPGHQGQPQHF. The genes are TRBV3-1 and TRBJ1-5, with a possible D match to TRBD1 (6 bases). Trimming stripped 5 bases from V and 7 bases from J, with 18 bases between. Per germline, CDR1 LGHDT and CDR2 YNNKEL (reference sequence). The CDR3 sequence is 15 residues long.

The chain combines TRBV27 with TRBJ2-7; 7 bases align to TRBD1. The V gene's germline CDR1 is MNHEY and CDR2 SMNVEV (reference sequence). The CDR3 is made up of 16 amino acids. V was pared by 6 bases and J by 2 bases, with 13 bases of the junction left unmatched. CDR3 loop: CASRTRMTGFAYEQYF. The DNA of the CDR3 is TGTGCCAGCAGAACACGAATGACAGGGTTCGCCTACGAGCAGTACTTC.

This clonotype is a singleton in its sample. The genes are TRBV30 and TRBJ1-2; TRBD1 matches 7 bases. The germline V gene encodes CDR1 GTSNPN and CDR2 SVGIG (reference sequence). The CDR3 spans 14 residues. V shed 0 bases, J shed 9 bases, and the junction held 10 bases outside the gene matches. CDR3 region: CAWSVLGQAGRYTF. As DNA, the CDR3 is TGTGCCTGGAGTGTTCTAGGACAGGCCGGACGCTACACCTTC.

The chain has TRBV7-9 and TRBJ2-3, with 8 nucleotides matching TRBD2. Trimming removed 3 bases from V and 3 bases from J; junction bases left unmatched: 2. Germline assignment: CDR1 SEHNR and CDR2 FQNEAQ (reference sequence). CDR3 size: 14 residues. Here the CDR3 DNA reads TGTGCCAGCAGCTTTAGCGGGAAAACAGATACGCAGTATTTT. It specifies CASSFSGKTDTQYF.